The 28 T cell receptor beta chains given below trace back to one sample, sequenced in a study of blood T cell repertoires in COVID-19. Here immunoSEQ multiplex PCR was the method, and the copy in TCRdb shows in-frame clones only, minus some. Among 220,000 or so clones, 80% to 85% were seen once, and the ten largest hold less than 2.5%. The sequencing input was peripheral blood. These receptors came from an older woman with acute or convalescent COVID-19.

This chain joins TRBV5-1 and TRBJ2-7; possibly TRBD1 for D (7 bases). CDR3 length: 14 amino acids. V was shortened by 1 base and J by 4 bases, with 12 bases between the two germline ends. The germline gives CDR1 SGHRS, CDR2 YFSETQ. This CDR3 is CASSLQGGRYEQYF. DNA of the CDR3: TGCGCCAGCAGCTTGCAGGGGGGCCGGTACGAGCAGTACTTC. Based on the CDR3 plus reference TRBV5-1 and TRBJ2-7, the full variable domain is KAGVTQTPRYLIKTRGQQVTLSCSPISGHRSVSWYQQTPGQGLQFLFEYFSETQRNKGNFPGRFSGRQFSNSRSEMNVSTLELGDSALYLCASSLQGGRYEQYFGPGTRLTVT.

The chain uses TRBV24-1 and TRBJ1-2; the D gene is possibly TRBD1 (6 bases). Germline CDR1 is KGHDR and CDR2 is SFDVKD. The CDR3 consists of 13 residues. The ends were cut back, 4 bases at V and 7 bases at J, with 12 bases in the middle. The CDR3 DNA reads as TGTGCCACCAGTGACCCAGGGGCGCGTGGCTACACCTTC. This sequence encodes CATSDPGARGYTF.

V and J are TRBV5-6 and TRBJ2-5; no firm D call. The CDR3 spans 14 residues. The V gene's germline CDR1 is SGHDT and CDR2 YYEEEE. Between the trimmed V and J ends, which lost 2 bases and 2 bases, there was a span of 10 bases. The chain's CDR3 is CASSFLQVQETQYF. In DNA, the CDR3 is TGTGCCAGCAGCTTTCTGCAGGTACAAGAGACCCAGTACTTC.

The chain couples TRBV7-9 to TRBJ1-6, with 10 positions matching TRBD1. V lost 5 bases, J lost 5 bases, and 3 bases stayed unmatched. The CDR3 has 15 residues. Germline lookup yields CDR1 SEHNR and CDR2 FQNEAQ (reference sequence). Written as DNA, the CDR3 is TGTGCCAGCAGCCCCGGGACAGGGGATAATTCACCCCTCCACTTT. It translates to CASSPGTGDNSPLHF. The full variable domain, rest sourced from reference TRBV7-9 and TRBJ1-6, is DTGVSQNPRHKITKRGQNVTFRCDPISEHNRLYWYRQTLGQGPEFLTYFQNEAQLEKSRLLSDRFSAERPKGSFSTLEIQRTEQGDSAMYLCASSPGTGDNSPLHFGNGTRLTVT.

The gene calls are TRBV5-1 and TRBJ1-2; 9 bases match TRBD1. With V trimmed by 3 bases and J by 7 bases, 4 bases remained unmatched. The CDR3 totals 13 residues. Germline assignment: CDR1 SGHRS and CDR2 YFSETQ. The CDR3 bases are TGCGCCAGCAGCTACGGGACAGGGCTTGGCTACACCTTC. Residues: CASSYGTGLGYTF.

The rearrangement joins TRBV4-3 to TRBJ2-4; a weak D match, TRBD2 (6 bases). Germline CDR1 reads LGHNA; CDR2 reads YSLEER. Trimming stripped 5 bases from V and 6 bases from J, with 14 bases between. This CDR3 spans 14 amino acids. CDR3 sequence (DNA): TGCGCCAGCAGCGAAGGTCCGGGACTAAACATTCAGTACTTC. This gives the protein CASSEGPGLNIQYF.

The V call is TRBV2, the J call TRBJ1-1; D remains ambiguous. Per the germline V gene, CDR1 is SNHLY and CDR2 is FYNNEI. This CDR3 has 14 residues. The ends were cut back, 8 bases at V and 0 bases at J, with 13 bases in the middle. Written as DNA, the CDR3 is TGTGCCAGCGAAGAAATGGCCATGAACACTGAAGCTTTCTTT. It encodes CASEEMAMNTEAFF.

The chain carries TRBV6-5 and TRBJ1-1; 7 bases agree with TRBD1. Germline CDR1 is MNHEY and CDR2 is SVGAGI. Germline trimming cut 0 bases from V and 5 bases from J; bases unmatched to any gene: 6. CDR3 size: 15 residues. CDR3: CASSYSAGGWTEAFF. CDR3 coding DNA: TGTGCCAGCAGTTACTCTGCAGGGGGATGGACTGAAGCTTTCTTT.

The chain carries TRBV7-8 and TRBJ1-1, with D unclear. Trimming shortened V by 3 bases and J by 1 base, and 6 bases separated the two germline ends. Germline CDR1 is SGHVS and CDR2 is FQNEAQ. This CDR3 comprises 13 residues. In nucleotides, the CDR3 is TGTGCCAGCAGCTTTATCAGGAACACTGAAGCTTTCTTT. This encodes CASSFIRNTEAFF.

The rearrangement joins TRBV9 to TRBJ1-2; D may be TRBD1 (5 bases). The germline V gene encodes CDR1 SGDLS and CDR2 YYNGEE. The V end lost 0 bases, the J end lost 0 bases, and 9 bases lay between the germline ends. There are 15 residues in the CDR3. Written as DNA, the CDR3 is TGTGCCAGCAGCGTAGGCGGGACGGCTAACTATGGCTACACCTTC. As protein: CASSVGGTANYGYTF.

The gene calls are TRBV19 and TRBJ1-5; D remains ambiguous. The CDR3 is made up of 14 amino acids. Trimming took 5 bases from V and 6 from J, leaving 14 bases between them. The germline V gene has CDR1 LNHDA and CDR2 SQIVND (reference sequence). Written as DNA, the CDR3 is TGTGCCAGTAGTCCCGGGTATGTGGGTCAGCCCCAGCATTTT. It specifies CASSPGYVGQPQHF. Variable domain in full (rest from reference TRBV19 and TRBJ1-5): DGGITQSPKYLFRKEGQNVTLSCEQNLNHDAMYWYRQDPGQGLRLIYYSQIVNDFQKGDIAEGYSVSREKKESFPLTVTSAQKNPTAFYLCASSPGYVGQPQHFGDGTRLSIL.

This clone was seen only a few times. The chain carries TRBV4-2 and TRBJ2-5; a weak D match, TRBD1 (5 bases). The CDR3 runs to 14 residues. Germline CDR1 and CDR2: LGHNA and YNFKEQ. V dropped 4 bases and J dropped 5 bases, with 14 bases sitting between them. CDR3 protein: CASSPSQGKETQYF. CDR3 nucleotides: TGTGCCAGCAGCCCATCGCAGGGAAAGGAGACCCAGTACTTC.

In its sample, this clone was seen once. This chain connects TRBV2 to TRBJ2-3; 7 bases agree with TRBD2. Looked up from germline, CDR1 is SNHLY and CDR2 is FYNNEI. CDR3 size: 13 residues. Germline trimming cut 8 bases from V and 5 bases from J; bases unmatched to any gene: 7. The DNA for the CDR3 is TGTGCCAGCGGACTAGGTTTGGGAGATACGCAGTATTTT. Translating it yields CASGLGLGDTQYF.

The chain couples TRBV15 to TRBJ1-1, with D tentatively TRBD1 (6 bases). V gave up 3 bases and J gave up 0 bases, with 14 bases separating them. Germline V gives CDR1 LNHNV, CDR2 YYDKDF (reference sequence). The CDR3 is made up of 16 amino acids. CDR3 nucleotides: TGTGCCACCAGCAGGACCAGGGGAACCATGAACACTGAAGCTTTCTTT. This gives the protein CATSRTRGTMNTEAFF.

The chain is built from TRBV19 and TRBJ1-5; D possibly corresponds to TRBD1 (5 bases). The length of the CDR3 is 17 residues. V lost 0 bases and J 2 bases, leaving 14 bases between the germline ends. Looked up from germline, CDR1 is LNHDA and CDR2 is SQIVND (reference sequence). CDR3 nucleotides: TGTGCCAGTAGTATAGATCTGGGGCGATGGGGCAATCAGCCCCAGCATTTT. It translates to CASSIDLGRWGNQPQHF.

This chain connects TRBV19 to TRBJ1-3, with unresolved D. The germline gives CDR1 LNHDA, CDR2 SQIVND (reference sequence). V lost 4 bases to trimming and J lost 3 bases, with 10 bases between them. The CDR3 runs to 14 residues. The DNA of the CDR3 is TGTGCCAGTAGTACCCCAGGACTTGGAAACACCATATATTTT. Encoded protein: CASSTPGLGNTIYF.

The genes are TRBV27 and TRBJ1-3; TRBD1 matches 10 bases. J lost 4 bases, V lost 0 bases, and 9 bases had no gene match. Germline-derived CDR1 and CDR2 are MNHEY and SMNVEV (reference sequence). The length of the CDR3 is 18 residues. The CDR3 DNA reads as TGTGCCAGCAGTTTATCGGGACAGGGGACGGCCCGGGGAAACACCATATATTTT. Translating it yields CASSLSGQGTARGNTIYF.

The chain has TRBV7-9 and TRBJ2-5, with TRBD2 as a possible D gene (6 bases). CDR3 length equals 14 residues. V was clipped by 0 bases and J by 3 bases, with 8 bases between them. Per the germline V gene, CDR1 is SEHNR and CDR2 is FQNEAQ (reference sequence). The CDR3 nucleotides are TGTGCCAGCAGCTTAGCTGGCGGGAAAGAGACCCAGTACTTC. Its translation: CASSLAGGKETQYF.

This clone was seen just once. V usage is TRBV25-1 and J usage is TRBJ1-2; D is possibly TRBD1 (6 bases). V gave up 6 bases and J gave up 4 bases, with 9 bases separating them. Germline V gives CDR1 MGHDK, CDR2 SYGVNS. This CDR3 is built from 12 residues. CDR3 sequence: CASRQDSYGYTF. The DNA for the CDR3 is TGTGCCAGCAGACAGGACAGCTATGGCTACACCTTC.

The DNA for the CDR3 is TGTGCCAGCAGCTTAAGTTTGGACAGGGGTTATAATTCACCCCTCCACTTT. This translates into CASSLSLDRGYNSPLHF. The chain combines TRBV7-2 with TRBJ1-6; 9 positions agree with TRBD1. Germline trimming cut 2 bases from V and 4 bases from J; bases unmatched to any gene: 6. CDR1 and CDR2 (germline): SGHTA, FQGNSA. The CDR3 runs to 17 residues.

The chain carries TRBV3-1 (or the pseudogene TRBV3-2) and TRBJ2-5, with 10 bases that match TRBD2. Germline V gene sequence: CDR1 LGHDT, CDR2 YNNKEL (reference sequence). CDR3 length: 16 residues. After removal of 4 bases from V and 4 bases from J, the junction contained 9 bases not matched to a gene. The CDR3 here is CASSRRIAGGGETQYF. As DNA, the CDR3 is TGTGCCAGCAGCCGCCGTATAGCGGGGGGTGGAGAGACCCAGTACTTC.

The CDR3 coding sequence is TGTGCCAGCAGCCACGGTGGAGAGACCTACGAGCAGTACTTC. Translation: CASSHGGETYEQYF. The chain employs TRBV4-2 and TRBJ2-7; D not certain. Germline lookup yields CDR1 LGHNA and CDR2 YNFKEQ. The CDR3 extends over 14 amino acids. The V and J ends lost 3 bases and 2 bases respectively, with 11 bases between them.

The gene calls are TRBV5-4 and TRBJ1-2; no firm D call. V lost 0 bases and J lost 2, with 8 bases in between. The CDR3 extends over 14 amino acids. CDR1 and CDR2 (germline): SGHNT, YYREEE (reference sequence). The CDR3 sequence is CASSLERANYGYTF. In nucleotides, the CDR3 is TGTGCCAGCAGCTTGGAAAGAGCGAACTATGGCTACACCTTC. The full variable domain, its missing parts supplied by reference TRBV5-4 and TRBJ1-2, is ETGVTQSPTHLIKTRGQQVTLRCSSQSGHNTVSWYQQALGQGPQFIFQYYREEENGRGNFPPRFSGLQFPNYSSELNVNALELDDSALYLCASSLERANYGYTFGSGTRLTVV.

V usage is TRBV6-1 and J usage is TRBJ2-3; 7 nucleotides agree with TRBD1. In germline, CDR1 is MNHNS, CDR2 SASEGT. Germline trimming cut 1 base from V and 8 bases from J; bases unmatched to any gene: 12. The CDR3 sequence is 16 residues long. The CDR3 region is CASSEDRGLKLSTQYF. DNA for the CDR3: TGTGCCAGCAGTGAAGACAGGGGCCTTAAGCTCAGTACGCAGTATTTT.

The V and J genes are TRBV30 and TRBJ2-1; 9 bases fit TRBD2. Germline loops: CDR1 GTSNPN, CDR2 SVGIG (reference sequence). This CDR3 region has 15 residues. Losses at the gene ends were 2 bases for V and 10 bases for J; bases not matched to a gene: 12. The CDR3 coding sequence is TGTGCCTGGAGTAGGCTAGCGGGGCCTAGTTGGGAGCAGTTCTTC. Protein: CAWSRLAGPSWEQFF. The variable domain in full, completed from reference TRBV30 and TRBJ2-1, reads SQTIHQWPATLVQPVGSPLSLECTVEGTSNPNLYWYRQAAGRGLQLLFYSVGIGQISSEVPQNLSASRPQDRQFILSSKKLLLSDSGFYLCAWSRLAGPSWEQFFGPGTRLTVL.

This CDR3 reads CASVRFLGGQIYGYTF. For the CDR3, the DNA is TGTGCCAGCGTTCGTTTTCTTGGGGGACAAATTTATGGCTACACCTTC. The chain carries TRBV5-6 and TRBJ1-2, with D possibly being TRBD1 (6 bases). The germline V gene encodes CDR1 SGHDT and CDR2 YYEEEE. This CDR3 has 16 amino acids. The V end was cut by 7 bases, the J end by 5 bases, with 24 bases between.

The chain couples TRBV4-1 to TRBJ2-1; TRBD1 might be the D (6 bases). Germline CDR1 reads MGHRA; CDR2 reads YSYEKL. V was shortened by 3 bases and J by 12 bases, with 21 bases between the two germline ends. CDR3 length: 15 amino acids. The CDR3 reads CASSQVTGSSFGQFF. The CDR3 region has the DNA TGCGCCAGCAGCCAGGTCACAGGGAGTTCTTTTGGGCAGTTCTTC.

The rearrangement uses TRBV5-1 and TRBJ2-1; TRBD2 aligns across 9 bases. CDR1 and CDR2 (germline): SGHRS, YFSETQ. CDR3 length: 18 residues. V dropped 4 bases and J dropped 4; count of bases not matched to a gene: 15. The CDR3 nucleotides are TGCGCCAGCAGCGGCTACCCCGGGACTAGCCCCCCATACAATGAGCAGTTCTTC. This gives the protein CASSGYPGTSPPYNEQFF. The complete variable domain, with remaining parts taken from reference TRBV5-1 and TRBJ2-1, reads KAGVTQTPRYLIKTRGQQVTLSCSPISGHRSVSWYQQTPGQGLQFLFEYFSETQRNKGNFPGRFSGRQFSNSRSEMNVSTLELGDSALYLCASSGYPGTSPPYNEQFFGPGTRLTVL.